This T cell receptor (beta chain) comes out of a study of cytomegalovirus exposure and HLA in healthy donors. Overall study results and limits: As a later analysis revealed, the rate of TCR association differed by HLA locus, with DRB1 most and HLA-C fewest. With high specificity and sensitivity, the classifier reportedly diagnosed cytomegalovirus status. There were some public TCRs occurring in many donors, but most TCR sequences were rare. Later analysis showed most CMV-associated TCR beta chains appearing HLA-restricted.

V lost 3 bases, J lost 0 bases, and 24 bases lay in between. This CDR3 has 20 residues. Germline V CDR1 and CDR2: MGHRA, YSYEKL. A multiplex PCR was run with 60 Vbeta primers and 13 Jbeta primers. This table comes from immunoSEQ multiplex PCR, and its TCRdb copy is limited to in-frame clones, with some not included. The table has over 120,000 clones, about 75% seen once. This clone was detected once. The target antigen is unknown. The chain couples TRBV4-1 to TRBJ1-5, with D perhaps matching TRBD1 (5 bases). This receptor was identified in a man younger than 40 in good health and CMV-seronegative. The material sequenced was PBMCs. The CDR3, as DNA: TGCGCCAGCAGCCATGCCGTCAAGGCGGGGGTATTAGATAGCAATCAGCCCCAGCATTTT. Translated: CASSHAVKAGVLDSNQPQHF.